Listed below are T cell receptor beta chains from one sample, sequenced in a study of T cell responses to AZD1222 COVID-19 vaccine. Assay used: immunoSEQ multiplex PCR; TCRdb lists only in-frame clones, some missing. The sample has around 100,000 clones; around nine tenths are singletons. Here the sequenced sample was peripheral blood, taken on day 0 of AZD1222 vaccination. Receptors were obtained from an adult in good health. The CDR3 runs from the conserved cysteine through the conserved F or W. Each record gives: J gene, V gene, clone size, D gene, CDR3 DNA, CDR3 protein. D genes are given only for firm matches. A clone size is listed for some rows: how often the clone was seen (once, few, many), or a class if it is expanded.

J gene: TRBJ1-5; V gene: TRBV6-2/TRBV6-3; clone size: NA; D gene: TRBD1; CDR3 DNA: TGTGCCAGCAGTTACTCAACAGGGGGAGGTCAGCCCCAGCATTTT; CDR3 protein: CASSYSTGGGQPQHF
J gene: TRBJ2-4; V gene: TRBV19; clone size: once; D gene: NA; CDR3 DNA: TGTGCCAGTAGTATATCCAGGGATAGCATTCAGTACTTC; CDR3 protein: CASSISRDSIQYF
J gene: TRBJ1-2; V gene: TRBV11-2; clone size: NA; D gene: NA; CDR3 DNA: TGTGCCAGCAGACGCTTGGGGCAGGCCTATGGCTACACCTTC; CDR3 protein: CASRRLGQAYGYTF
J gene: TRBJ2-5; V gene: TRBV18; clone size: once; D gene: NA; CDR3 DNA: TGTGCCAGCTCACCAGGGGAACAAGAGACCCAGTACTTC; CDR3 protein: CASSPGEQETQYF
J gene: TRBJ1-1; V gene: TRBV7-9; clone size: NA; D gene: NA; CDR3 DNA: TGTGCCAGCAGTAGACTTAAGGGGGTTAACACTGAAGCTTTCTTT; CDR3 protein: CASSRLKGVNTEAFF
J gene: TRBJ2-1; V gene: TRBV11-3; clone size: NA; D gene: TRBD1; CDR3 DNA: TGTGCCAGCAGCTTAATCTCTCCGGGACAGGCCCATGAGCAGTTCTTC; CDR3 protein: CASSLISPGQAHEQFF
J gene: TRBJ1-6; V gene: TRBV12-3/TRBV12-4; clone size: NA; D gene: NA; CDR3 DNA: TGTGCCAGCAGTTTAGGGAATTCACCCCTCCACTTT; CDR3 protein: CASSLGNSPLHF
J gene: TRBJ2-7; V gene: TRBV24-1; clone size: NA; D gene: NA; CDR3 DNA: TGTGCCACCAGTGATTTTGAGGCTCCCTTCGTCTCTTGGGACGAGCAGTACTTC; CDR3 protein: CATSDFEAPFVSWDEQYF
J gene: TRBJ2-6; V gene: TRBV5-1; clone size: once; D gene: NA; CDR3 DNA: TGCGCCAGCAGCTTGCCAGAAAGCTCTGGGGCCAACGTCCTGACTTTC; CDR3 protein: CASSLPESSGANVLTF
J gene: TRBJ2-1; V gene: TRBV9; clone size: NA; D gene: NA; CDR3 DNA: TGTGCCAGCAGCGTAGCGTATAACACCAATTCCTACAATGAGCAGTTCTTC; CDR3 protein: CASSVAYNTNSYNEQFF
J gene: TRBJ2-1; V gene: TRBV7-2; clone size: NA; D gene: NA; CDR3 DNA: TGTGCCAGCAAATCCGGAGACAATGAGCAGTTCTTC; CDR3 protein: CASKSGDNEQFF
J gene: TRBJ1-2; V gene: TRBV28; clone size: NA; D gene: TRBD1; CDR3 DNA: TGTGCCAGCAGATCCAACAGGGGGCCTGGGCTCTATGGCTACACCTTC; CDR3 protein: CASRSNRGPGLYGYTF
J gene: TRBJ1-2; V gene: TRBV6-5; clone size: NA; D gene: NA; CDR3 DNA: TGTGCCAGCAAGACCACAGGGTATGGCTACACCTTC; CDR3 protein: CASKTTGYGYTF
J gene: TRBJ2-1; V gene: TRBV29-1; clone size: NA; D gene: NA; CDR3 DNA: TGCAGCGGTAAGGCAAACGGCAATGAGCAGTTCTTC; CDR3 protein: CSGKANGNEQFF
J gene: TRBJ1-1; V gene: TRBV19; clone size: NA; D gene: NA; CDR3 DNA: TGTGCCAGTAGTATGCACGGGAACACTGAAGCTTTCTTT; CDR3 protein: CASSMHGNTEAFF
J gene: TRBJ2-7; V gene: TRBV11-3; clone size: NA; D gene: NA; CDR3 DNA: TGTGCCAGCAGCCGACTGGGCAGCCGGCCGGGTAGGGACTTC; CDR3 protein: CASSRLGSRPGRDF
J gene: TRBJ2-3; V gene: TRBV7-9; clone size: NA; D gene: NA; CDR3 DNA: TGTGCCAGCAGCCTCGGCGAGGGGCGATTTACCGATACGCAGTATTTT; CDR3 protein: CASSLGEGRFTDTQYF
J gene: TRBJ1-1; V gene: TRBV2; clone size: NA; D gene: TRBD1; CDR3 DNA: TGTGCCAGCAGCCCAGGGGGTTTTGGGGCTGAAGCTTTCTTT; CDR3 protein: CASSPGGFGAEAFF
J gene: TRBJ1-6; V gene: TRBV2; clone size: NA; D gene: NA; CDR3 DNA: TGTGCCAGCAGGGCCGGGCCAAATTCACCCCTCCACTTT; CDR3 protein: CASRAGPNSPLHF
J gene: TRBJ1-1; V gene: TRBV19; clone size: NA; D gene: NA; CDR3 DNA: TGTGCCAGTAGTAGGGCAAGTACGCTGAACACTGAAGCTTTCTTT; CDR3 protein: CASSRASTLNTEAFF
J gene: TRBJ1-3; V gene: TRBV11-2; clone size: NA; D gene: NA; CDR3 DNA: TGTGCCAGCGGCCATCTGATGAAGGCCCTCTCTGGAAACACCATATATTTT; CDR3 protein: CASGHLMKALSGNTIYF
J gene: TRBJ2-7; V gene: TRBV25-1; clone size: NA; D gene: NA; CDR3 DNA: TGTGCCAGCAGTGTAGTAGGGATGGGGCAGGACTACGAGCAGTACTTC; CDR3 protein: CASSVVGMGQDYEQYF
J gene: TRBJ2-2; V gene: TRBV6-5; clone size: NA; D gene: NA; CDR3 DNA: TGTGCCAGCATGGACAGTAACACCGGGGAGCTGTTTTTT; CDR3 protein: CASMDSNTGELFF
J gene: TRBJ1-4; V gene: TRBV11-2; clone size: NA; D gene: NA; CDR3 DNA: TGTGCCAGCAGCTTAGGGTACGGTGAAAAACTGTTTTTT; CDR3 protein: CASSLGYGEKLFF
J gene: TRBJ2-7; V gene: TRBV6-6; clone size: NA; D gene: TRBD2; CDR3 DNA: TGTGCCAGCGCGCGGCGGGAGGGCTACGAGCAGTACTTC; CDR3 protein: CASARREGYEQYF
J gene: TRBJ1-5; V gene: TRBV4-1; clone size: NA; D gene: NA; CDR3 DNA: TGCGCCAGCAGCCTTCCGGGGTCGGGACAGCCCCAGCATTTT; CDR3 protein: CASSLPGSGQPQHF
J gene: TRBJ1-2; V gene: TRBV5-1; clone size: once; D gene: NA; CDR3 DNA: TGCGCCAGCAGCTTGGCTGGGGACAACGCCTATGGCTACACCTTC; CDR3 protein: CASSLAGDNAYGYTF
J gene: TRBJ1-2; V gene: TRBV19; clone size: NA; D gene: NA; CDR3 DNA: TGTGCCAGTAACCCTAGCGGGACTGATAACTATGGCTACACCTTC; CDR3 protein: CASNPSGTDNYGYTF
J gene: TRBJ2-1; V gene: TRBV5-1; clone size: few; D gene: NA; CDR3 DNA: TGCGCCAGCAGCTTATCGCCGTGGGCCCGAAATGAGCAGTTCTTC; CDR3 protein: CASSLSPWARNEQFF
J gene: TRBJ2-1; V gene: TRBV27; clone size: NA; D gene: TRBD2; CDR3 DNA: TGTGCCAGCAGTTACCTAGCGGGAGGGCCCTACAATGAGCAGTTCTTC; CDR3 protein: CASSYLAGGPYNEQFF
J gene: TRBJ2-7; V gene: TRBV27; clone size: NA; D gene: NA; CDR3 DNA: TGTGCCAGCAGTTTATCGTGGACGGCCCTGAACGAGCAGTACTTC; CDR3 protein: CASSLSWTALNEQYF
J gene: TRBJ1-1; V gene: TRBV12-3/TRBV12-4; clone size: NA; D gene: NA; CDR3 DNA: TGTGCCAGCAGTTTAGGGACATCGGCTGAAGCTTTCTTT; CDR3 protein: CASSLGTSAEAFF
J gene: TRBJ1-5; V gene: TRBV19; clone size: NA; D gene: NA; CDR3 DNA: TGTGCCAGTAGTAGGGGGGTTTACGTTGATCAGCCCCAGCATTTT; CDR3 protein: CASSRGVYVDQPQHF